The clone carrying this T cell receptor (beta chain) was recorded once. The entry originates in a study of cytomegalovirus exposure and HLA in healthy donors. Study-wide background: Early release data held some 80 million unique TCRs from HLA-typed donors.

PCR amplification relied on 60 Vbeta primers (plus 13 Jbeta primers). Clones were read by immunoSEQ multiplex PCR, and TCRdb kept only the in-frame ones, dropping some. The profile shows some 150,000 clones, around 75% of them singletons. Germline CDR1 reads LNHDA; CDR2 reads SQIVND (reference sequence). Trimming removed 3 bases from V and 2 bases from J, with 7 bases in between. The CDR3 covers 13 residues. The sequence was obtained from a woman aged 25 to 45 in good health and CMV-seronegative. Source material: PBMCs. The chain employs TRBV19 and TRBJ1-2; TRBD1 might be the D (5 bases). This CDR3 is CASSMEGNYGYTF. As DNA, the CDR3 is TGTGCCAGTAGTATGGAGGGGAACTATGGCTACACCTTC.